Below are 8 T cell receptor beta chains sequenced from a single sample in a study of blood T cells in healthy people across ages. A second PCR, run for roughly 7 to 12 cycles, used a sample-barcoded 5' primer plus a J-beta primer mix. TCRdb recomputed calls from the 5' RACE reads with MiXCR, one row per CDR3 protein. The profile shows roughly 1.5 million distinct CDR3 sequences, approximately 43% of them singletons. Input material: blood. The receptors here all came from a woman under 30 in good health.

The CDR3: CSVDYNYEQYF. CDR3 nucleotides: TGCAGCGTAGATTACAACTACGAGCAGTACTTC. The V and J genes are TRBV29-1 and TRBJ2-7, with D unresolved. This CDR3 is 11 amino acids long. Between the trimmed V and J ends, which lost 6 bases and 3 bases, there was a span of 9 bases. Germline CDR1 and CDR2: SQVTM and ANQGSEA.

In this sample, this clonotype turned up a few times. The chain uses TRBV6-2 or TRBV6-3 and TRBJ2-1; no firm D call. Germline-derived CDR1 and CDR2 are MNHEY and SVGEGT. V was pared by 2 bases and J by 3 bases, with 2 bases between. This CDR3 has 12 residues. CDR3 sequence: CASSYIYNEQFF. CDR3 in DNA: TGTGCCAGCAGTTACATCTACAATGAGCAGTTCTTC.

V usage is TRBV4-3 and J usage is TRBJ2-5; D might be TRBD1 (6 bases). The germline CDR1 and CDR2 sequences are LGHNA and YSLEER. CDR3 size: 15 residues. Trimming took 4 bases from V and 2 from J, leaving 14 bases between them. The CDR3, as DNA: TGCGCCAGCAGCCTTTCCAGGGGAGCACAAGAGACCCAGTACTTC. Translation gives CASSLSRGAQETQYF.

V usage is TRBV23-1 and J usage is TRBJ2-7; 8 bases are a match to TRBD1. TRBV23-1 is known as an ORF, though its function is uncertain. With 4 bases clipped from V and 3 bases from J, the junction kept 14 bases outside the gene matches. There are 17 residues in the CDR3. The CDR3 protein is CASSPNLRQGNFYEQYF. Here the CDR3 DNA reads TGCGCCAGCAGTCCGAACCTTCGACAGGGGAATTTCTACGAGCAGTACTTC.

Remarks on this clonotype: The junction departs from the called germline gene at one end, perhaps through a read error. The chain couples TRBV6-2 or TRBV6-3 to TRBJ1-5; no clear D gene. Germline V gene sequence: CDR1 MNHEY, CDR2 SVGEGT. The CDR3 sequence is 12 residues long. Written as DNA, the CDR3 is TGTGCCGGCAGTCCCCGCGATCAGCCCCAGCATTTT. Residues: CAGSPRDQPQHF.

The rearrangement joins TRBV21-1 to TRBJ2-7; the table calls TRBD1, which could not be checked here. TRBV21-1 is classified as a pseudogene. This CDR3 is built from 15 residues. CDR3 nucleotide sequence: TGTGCCAGCAGCAAAGGCGGGACCCCGACAAGCGAGCAGTACTTC. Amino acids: CASSKGGTPTSEQYF.

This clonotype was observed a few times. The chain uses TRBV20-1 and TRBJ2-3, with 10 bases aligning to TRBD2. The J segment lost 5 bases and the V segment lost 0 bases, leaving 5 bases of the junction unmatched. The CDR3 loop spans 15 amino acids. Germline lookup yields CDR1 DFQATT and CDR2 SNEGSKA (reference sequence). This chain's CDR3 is CSAREVSGRIDTQYF. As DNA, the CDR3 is TGCAGTGCTAGAGAGGTTAGCGGGAGGATAGATACGCAGTATTTT.

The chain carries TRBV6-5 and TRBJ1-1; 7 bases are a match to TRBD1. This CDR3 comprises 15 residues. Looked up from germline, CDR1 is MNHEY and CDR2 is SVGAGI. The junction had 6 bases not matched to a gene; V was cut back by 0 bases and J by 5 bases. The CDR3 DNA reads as TGTGCCAGCAGTTACTCAACGGCAGGGGGTACTGAAGCTTTCTTT. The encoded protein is CASSYSTAGGTEAFF.